This TCR beta chain is from a study of blood T cell repertoires in COVID-19. Study-wide background: COVID-19 samples collected from the United States, Italy and Spain covered acute and convalescent phases. Sources were T cells, B-cell-depleted T cells, or PBMCs; the material itself was cDNA or gDNA.

CDR3 length: 13 residues. The V gene lost 3 bases and the J gene lost 8 bases, with 11 bases spanning the gap. The germline V gene has CDR1 MNHEY and CDR2 SMNVEV (reference sequence). Authors' methods: Amplification of reference gene primers was used by the study to estimate nucleated cell counts. Assay: immunoSEQ multiplex PCR; the TCRdb copy retains only in-frame clones and omits some. V, J and clone size were drawn from that table, and D and trimming were deduced from the DNA. Counted here are approximately 250,000 clones, approximately 86% occurring once; the ten biggest clones make up roughly 8%.

The clonotype originates from a man between 40 and 49 years old with active or convalescent COVID-19. The chain is built from TRBV27 and TRBJ2-4, with a weak D call TRBD2 (6 bases). Sequencing was performed on peripheral blood. The CDR3 protein is CASSFSGVDIQYF. The CDR3 nucleotides read TGTGCCAGCAGTTTCTCGGGGGTCGACATTCAGTACTTC.